This passage covers 21 T cell receptor beta chains from one sample sequenced in a study of cytomegalovirus exposure and HLA in healthy donors. Primers included in the PCR were 60 Vbeta and 13 Jbeta primers. Measured with immunoSEQ multiplex PCR; TCRdb has only the in-frame clones, and not every one. This table holds about 140,000 clones, 77% found once. Specimen: PBMCs. These receptors were obtained from a female donor in good health and CMV-seronegative.

The chain is built from TRBV7-8 and TRBJ1-5; TRBD1 matches 9 bases. CDR1 is SGHVS and CDR2 is FQNEAQ in the germline V gene. The CDR3 is 16 amino acids. V lost 1 base and J lost 2; bases outside the gene matches: 3. In nucleotides, the CDR3 is TGTGCCAGCAGCTTAGTCGGGGACAGGGGCAATCAGCCCCAGCATTTT. Translated, it gives CASSLVGDRGNQPQHF.

The V and J genes are TRBV20-1 and TRBJ2-5, with D possibly matching TRBD2 (5 bases). The V gene's germline CDR1 is DFQATT and CDR2 SNEGSKA (reference sequence). The CDR3 is 11 amino acids. CDR3 amino acids: CGLINQETQYF. The CDR3 coding sequence is TGCGGACTGATAAACCAAGAGACCCAGTACTTC.

The CDR3: CASAPTGEYGYTF. CDR3 in DNA: TGTGCCAGCGCTCCTACAGGGGAATATGGCTACACCTTC. This rearrangement joins TRBV9 to TRBJ1-2; 7 bases map to TRBD1. The germline gives CDR1 SGDLS, CDR2 YYNGEE. The CDR3 is 13 amino acids. J lost 5 bases, V lost 7 bases, and 8 bases had no gene match. The whole variable domain, remainder taken from reference TRBV9 and TRBJ1-2, is DSGVTQTPKHLITATGQRVTLRCSPRSGDLSVYWYQQSLDQGLQFLIQYYNGEERAKGNILERFSAQQFPDLHSELNLSSLELGDSALYFCASAPTGEYGYTFGSGTRLTVV.

The chain recombines TRBV11-2 with TRBJ2-3, with unresolved D. V was pared by 1 base and J by 5 bases, with 10 bases between. CDR3 length equals 14 residues. CDR1 SGHAT and CDR2 FQNNGV come from the germline V gene. CDR3 DNA: TGTGCCAGCAGCTTAGCCCCCCCCGTAGATACGCAGTATTTT. It is translated as CASSLAPPVDTQYF.

This clone has more than one count but fewer than ten. The genes are TRBV6-5 and TRBJ1-1; tentative D call: TRBD1 (6 bases). The CDR3 length is 16 residues. Germline-derived CDR1 and CDR2 are MNHEY and SVGAGI. The V and J ends lost 2 bases and 5 bases respectively, with 18 bases between them. CDR3 nucleotide sequence: TGTGCCAGCAGTTACACCCATGGGACATCAATGACTGAAGCTTTCTTT. Protein: CASSYTHGTSMTEAFF.

This clone appeared a few times. This chain joins TRBV6-6 and TRBJ1-4; possible D gene TRBD1, 6 bases. CDR3 length equals 16 residues. Trimming took 6 bases from V and 0 from J, leaving 14 bases between them. Germline V lookup: CDR1 MNHNY, CDR2 SVGAGI (reference sequence). The CDR3 loop is CASRRKQGATNEKLFF. Here the CDR3 DNA reads TGTGCCAGCAGACGGAAACAGGGAGCAACTAATGAAAAACTGTTTTTT.

This clone was seen just once. This chain's CDR3 is CASSYAGSYGYTF. DNA for the CDR3: TGTGCCAGCAGTTACGCTGGGAGCTATGGCTACACCTTC. The rearrangement uses TRBV6-5 and TRBJ1-2; D is undetermined. Per germline, CDR1 MNHEY and CDR2 SVGAGI. This CDR3 is 13 amino acids long. The V gene lost 2 bases and the J gene lost 4 bases, with 8 bases spanning the gap.

The chain employs TRBV6-6 and TRBJ2-3; D uncertain. Per germline, CDR1 MNHNY and CDR2 SVGAGI (reference sequence). V lost 0 bases and J lost 4, with 5 bases in between. This CDR3 is 13 amino acids long. The CDR3 DNA reads as TGTGCCAGCAGTTACTCTCCTCCAGATACGCAGTATTTT. This sequence encodes CASSYSPPDTQYF.

The chain couples TRBV11-1 to TRBJ2-3; D possibly corresponds to TRBD1 (5 bases). This CDR3 has 16 amino acids. CDR1 is SGHAT and CDR2 is FQDESV in the germline V gene (reference sequence). Trimming took 5 bases from V and 1 from J, leaving 16 bases between them. DNA for the CDR3: TGTGCCAGCAGCGACACGATACCGACAGGCACAGATACGCAGTATTTT. Translated, it gives CASSDTIPTGTDTQYF.

The chain couples TRBV29-1 to TRBJ1-1; no firm D call. The V and J ends lost 6 bases and 1 base respectively, with 15 bases between them. The CDR3 runs to 14 residues. Germline V gene sequence: CDR1 SQVTM, CDR2 ANQGSEA. The DNA for the CDR3 is TGCAGCGTGCTTCACGGGCGGGGGAACACTGAAGCTTTCTTT. Translation: CSVLHGRGNTEAFF.

V is TRBV27 and J is TRBJ2-1, with D uncertain. Trimming cost V 5 bases and J 0 bases, with 14 bases left between them. Per germline, CDR1 MNHEY and CDR2 SMNVEV (reference sequence). The CDR3 has 16 residues. The CDR3 spells CASSAIMGSSYNEQFF. CDR3 DNA sequence: TGTGCCAGCAGTGCCATCATGGGCAGCTCCTACAATGAGCAGTTCTTC.

This sequence joins TRBV7-2 and TRBJ1-1, with D maybe TRBD1 (5 bases). This CDR3 is 15 amino acids long. CDR1 is SGHTA, CDR2 FQGNSA, per germline. The germline V and J ends were trimmed by 5 bases and 1 base, with 14 bases remaining between them. As DNA, the CDR3 is TGTGCCAGCAGCGAAAGGCAGGGCCCGAACACTGAAGCTTTCTTT. Encoded protein: CASSERQGPNTEAFF.

The chain couples TRBV6-1 to TRBJ2-7; the match to TRBD1 covers 8 bases. Germline-derived CDR1 and CDR2 are MNHNS and SASEGT. V gave up 5 bases and J gave up 2 bases; unmatched junction bases: 8. This CDR3 contains 15 residues. CDR3 bases: TGTGCCAGCAGTCTGTTGGGACAGGAAACCTACGAGCAGTACTTC. Translated, it gives CASSLLGQETYEQYF.

The chain joins TRBV15 to TRBJ1-2, with 8 bases aligning to TRBD1. After removal of 8 bases from V and 2 bases from J, the junction contained 1 base not matched to a gene. The CDR3 sequence is 12 residues long. Germline CDR1 is LNHNV and CDR2 is YYDKDF (reference sequence). The CDR3 loop reads CATRTGNYGYTF. In DNA form, the CDR3 reads TGTGCCACCCGGACAGGGAACTATGGCTACACCTTC.

Points on this clone: One junction end disagrees with the germline gene, perhaps due to a read error. The chain carries TRBV7-9 and TRBJ2-5, with 9 bases lining up with TRBD1. This CDR3 is built from 16 residues. The germline gives CDR1 SEHNR, CDR2 FQNEAQ (reference sequence). The CDR3 nucleotides read TGTTCCAGCAGCTTAGAAGGACAGGGGAACCAAGAGACCCAGTACTTC. The encoded protein is CSSSLEGQGNQETQYF.

In its sample, this clone was seen a few times. J is TRBJ1-4 and V is TRBV6-1; a weak D match, TRBD1 (6 bases). The V gene's germline CDR1 is MNHNS and CDR2 SASEGT. This CDR3 is 15 amino acids long. V lost 5 bases and J 4 bases, leaving 14 bases between the germline ends. This CDR3 is CASSSSQGINEKLFF. CDR3 in DNA: TGTGCCAGCAGTTCATCTCAGGGGATTAATGAAAAACTGTTTTTT.

V is TRBV9 and J is TRBJ1-1; no firm D call. The CDR3 has 14 residues. Trimming removed 0 bases from V and 0 bases from J, with 6 bases in between. Germline CDR1 reads SGDLS; CDR2 reads YYNGEE. CDR3 sequence reads: CASSVEQLNTEAFF. CDR3 bases: TGTGCCAGCAGCGTAGAACAGTTGAACACTGAAGCTTTCTTT.

This clone was seen a few times. The chain uses TRBV5-4 and TRBJ2-7; 11 nucleotides agree with TRBD1. The CDR3 has 14 residues. V shed 3 bases, J shed 2 bases, and the junction held 1 base outside the gene matches. Germline V gene data show CDR1 as SGHNT and CDR2 as YYREEE (reference sequence). The CDR3 DNA is TGTGCCAGCAGCTCGGGACAGGGGGCCTACGAGCAGTACTTC. As protein: CASSSGQGAYEQYF.

V and J are TRBV5-1 and TRBJ1-2; D remains unclear. The V gene lost 2 bases and the J gene lost 6 bases, with 8 bases spanning the gap. The CDR3 length is 12 residues. CDR1 is SGHRS and CDR2 is YFSETQ in the germline V gene. As DNA, the CDR3 is TGCGCCAGCAGCTTTATGAGGGATGGCTACACCTTC. It translates to CASSFMRDGYTF.

The J gene is TRBJ2-5, the V gene TRBV7-9; 9 bases align to TRBD1. The J call may not be correct, given that the DNA end is closer to TRBJ2-7. The CDR3 is made up of 15 amino acids. CDR1 is SEHNR and CDR2 is FQNEAQ in the germline V gene (reference sequence). Written as DNA, the CDR3 is TGTGCCAGCAGCAAGTCCCCGGGACAGGGATACGAGCAGTACTTC. Protein product: CASSKSPGQGYEQYF.

Comments on this clone: The junction and the germline gene differ at one end; a read error may be behind it. The CDR3 bases are TGTTCCAGCAGCCCCCACAGGGGTCCTAACTATGGCTACACCTTC. Its protein product is CSSSPHRGPNYGYTF. The V call is TRBV7-9, the J call TRBJ1-2; 7 bases align to TRBD1. This CDR3 spans 15 amino acids. In germline, CDR1 is SEHNR, CDR2 FQNEAQ (reference sequence). Based on the CDR3 plus reference TRBV7-9 and TRBJ1-2, the full variable domain is DTGVSQNPRHKITKRGQNVTFRCDPISEHNRLYWYRQTLGQGPEFLTYFQNEAQLEKSRLLSDRFSAERPKGSFSTLEIQRTEQGDSAMYLCSSSPHRGPNYGYTFGSGTRLTVV.